These T cell receptor beta chains were read from a single sample in a study of cytomegalovirus exposure and HLA in healthy donors. Data came from immunoSEQ multiplex PCR; TCRdb stores just in-frame clones and leaves some out. The data hold 150,000 to 200,000 clones, with roughly 78% observed a single time. Sequencing was carried out using PBMCs. The source is a woman aged 45-65 years in good health and CMV-seropositive. CDR3s include the opening cysteine and the closing phenylalanine or tryptophan.

J | V | CDR3
TRBJ2-1 | TRBV20-1 | CSAMGDEQFF
TRBJ2-2 | TRBV5-4 | CASSPSLGLAGPNTGELFF
TRBJ2-1 | TRBV5-1 | CASSLGLAGVYNEQFF
TRBJ2-7 | TRBV7-3 | CASSPGTGVGEQYF
TRBJ2-3 | TRBV2 | CASSGTSGPTDTQYF
TRBJ2-7 | TRBV9 | CASSVGTGFYEQYF
TRBJ2-6 | TRBV19 | CASSTGGGLSGANVLTF
TRBJ2-6 | TRBV5-1 | CASGPGGSSSGANVLTF
TRBJ1-3 | TRBV9 | CASSKGLSSGNTIYF
TRBJ2-1 | TRBV5-8 | CASSLDGAGGPYNEQFF
TRBJ2-2 | TRBV30 | CAWSNRALGTGELFF
TRBJ2-7 | TRBV6-5 | CASTFGGAPYEQYF
TRBJ2-5 | TRBV7-3 | CASSRTGTGQETQYF
TRBJ1-4 | TRBV27 | CASSLKGAVGGKLFF
TRBJ2-3 | TRBV9 | CASSPRLGPTDTQYF
TRBJ2-5 | TRBV10-1 | CASSAPGEGPRGETQYF
TRBJ1-2 | TRBV29-1 | CSVEAGTGTGYGYTF
TRBJ2-5 | TRBV7-3 | CASSLTVNAPETQYF
TRBJ1-4 | TRBV18 | CASSPAPRGLTNEKLFF
TRBJ1-5 | TRBV6-5 | CASSPSQGNQPQHF
TRBJ2-5 | TRBV3-1/TRBV3-2 | CASSPPFDF
TRBJ2-1 | TRBV4-1 | CASSPRSKRVYNEQFF
TRBJ2-1 | TRBV5-6 | CASSLGGHLSFYNEQFF
TRBJ1-1 | TRBV19 | CASSIRKRAAASLSDTEAFF
TRBJ1-5 | TRBV6-5 | CASRTGSSNQPQHF
TRBJ2-1 | TRBV11-3 | CASSRPSGEQFF
TRBJ2-1 | TRBV5-1 | CASSLGLAGAGEQFF
TRBJ1-2 | TRBV6-5 | CASSSIGAWGYTF
TRBJ2-2 | TRBV11-3 | CASSFSRMGTGELFF
TRBJ2-6 | TRBV10-3 | CAISSRGPGANVLTF
TRBJ2-3 | TRBV27 | CASSLRLVGTDTQYF
TRBJ2-2 | TRBV4-1 | CASSRSGPNTGELFF
TRBJ2-1 | TRBV15 | CATSSGAQAGVAYNEQFF